The 12 T cell receptor beta chains below all came from one sample that was sequenced in a study of T-cell memory formation after mild COVID-19. TCRdb recomputed calls from the 5' RACE reads with MiXCR, one row per CDR3 protein. The sample has about 200,000 distinct CDR3 sequences, around 16% seen once; the top ten hold 2% to 2.5%. The sequenced material came from PBMCs or a T cell subset sorted from them (not recorded which). All receptors derive from an adult woman who had mild COVID-19 (a few samples of this study predate the infection). Cell type and time point are not known.

The rearrangement links TRBV18 to TRBJ2-4, with TRBD1 identical over 7 bases. Germline lookup yields CDR1 KGHSH and CDR2 LQKENI. The J segment lost 8 bases and the V segment lost 6 bases, leaving 10 bases of the junction unmatched. The CDR3 is made up of 14 amino acids. The CDR3 is CASSQLDRVDIQYF. CDR3 sequence (DNA): TGTGCCAGCTCTCAACTCGACAGGGTGGACATTCAGTACTTC.

This clonotype was recorded a few times. The chain is built from TRBV6-2 or TRBV6-3 and TRBJ2-4, with 9 bases that match TRBD1. V lost 6 bases to trimming and J lost 15 bases; unmatched junction nucleotides: 18. The CDR3 runs to 15 residues. Germline V CDR1 and CDR2: MNHEY, SVGEGT. CDR3 loop: CASRRTGTGNSVSYF. DNA for the CDR3: TGTGCCAGCAGACGAACCGGGACAGGGAATTCAGTCTCGTACTTC.

This clonotype was seen more than once but under ten times. The rearrangement joins TRBV12-3 or TRBV12-4 to TRBJ2-3; D may be TRBD1 (6 bases). CDR3 length: 18 amino acids. V dropped 1 base and J dropped 1 base, with 18 bases sitting between them. This chain's CDR3 is CASSLEGEGLSGTDTQYF. Written as DNA, the CDR3 is TGTGCCAGCAGTTTAGAGGGGGAAGGGCTTTCAGGCACAGATACGCAGTATTTT.

The chain has TRBV6-1 and TRBJ2-7; unclear D gene. Germline-derived CDR1 and CDR2 are MNHNS and SASEGT. The CDR3 loop spans 19 amino acids. With 1 base removed from V and 3 bases from J, the gap between germline ends came to 25 bases. The chain's CDR3 is CASSEGILTPAQRSYEQYF. The CDR3 DNA reads TGTGCCAGCAGTGAAGGAATTCTTACCCCAGCCCAGAGGAGCTACGAGCAGTACTTC.

This clonotype was observed a handful of times. The rearrangement uses TRBV3-1 and TRBJ2-2; 9 bases fit TRBD2. This CDR3 region has 14 residues. J gave up 4 bases and V 7 bases, and 4 bases lay outside the gene matches. Germline CDR1 and CDR2: LGHDT and YNNKEL (reference sequence). DNA for the CDR3: TGTGCCAGCACCTCAGCGGGGGGCACCGGGGAGCTGTTTTTT. This sequence encodes CASTSAGGTGELFF. The entire variable domain, with the rest obtained from reference TRBV3-1 and TRBJ2-2, is as follows: DTAVSQTPKYLVTQMGNDKSIKCEQNLGHDTMYWYKQDSKKFLKIMFSYNNKELIINETVPNRFSPKSPDKAHLNLHINSLELGDSAVYFCASTSAGGTGELFFGEGSRLTVL.

V usage is TRBV5-1 and J usage is TRBJ1-2; possibly TRBD1 for D (5 bases). The germline V gene encodes CDR1 SGHRS and CDR2 YFSETQ. The CDR3 extends over 14 amino acids. The ends were cut back, 4 bases at V and 4 bases at J, with 14 bases in the middle. For the CDR3, the DNA is TGCGCCAGCAGCGGGGACGGGTCTGGCTATGGCTACACCTTC. It encodes CASSGDGSGYGYTF.

This sequence joins TRBV24-1 and TRBJ1-1; the D is unclear. This CDR3 has 14 amino acids. V lost 3 bases, J lost 8 bases, and 15 bases lay in between. Looked up from germline, CDR1 is KGHDR and CDR2 is SFDVKD. The DNA for the CDR3 is TGTGCCACCAGTGATCCTCCCAAGGCTCCGGAAGCTTTCTTT. It yields the protein CATSDPPKAPEAFF.

In this sample, this clonotype turned up a few times. V usage is TRBV7-2 and J usage is TRBJ1-2, with a weak D call TRBD1 (5 bases). The V gene lost 6 bases and the J gene lost 5 bases, with 10 bases spanning the gap. This CDR3 has 12 residues. Germline-derived CDR1 and CDR2 are SGHTA and FQGNSA. The chain's CDR3 is CASSPDRYGYTF. DNA of the CDR3: TGTGCCAGCAGTCCCGACAGATATGGCTACACCTTC.

The chain has TRBV18 and TRBJ2-7, with D maybe TRBD2 (6 bases). CDR1 KGHSH and CDR2 LQKENI come from the germline V gene. CDR3 length: 12 residues. Trimming pared 3 bases from V and 7 bases from J, leaving 10 bases between. CDR3 nucleotides: TGTGCCAGCTCACCGGGGGGATGGGAGCAGTACTTC. This translates into CASSPGGWEQYF.

This clonotype was observed a few times. The chain links TRBV5-1 to TRBJ2-7; 7 positions match TRBD1. This CDR3 has 14 residues. V was clipped by 5 bases and J by 2 bases; unmatched bases: 7. Germline V gene lookup returns CDR1 SGHRS and CDR2 YFSETQ. In nucleotides, the CDR3 is TGCGCCAGCAGGTCCGGGACAGACCCCTACGAGCAGTACTTC. Translating it yields CASRSGTDPYEQYF.

This clonotype was seen more than once but under ten times. This sequence joins TRBV6-2 or TRBV6-3 and TRBJ1-1, with 9 positions matching TRBD1. The ends lost 4 bases at V and 0 bases at J; junction bases unmatched: 6. Looked up from germline, CDR1 is MNHEY and CDR2 is SVGEGT. This CDR3 region has 16 residues. The CDR3, as DNA: TGTGCCAGCAGTTCTGGACAGGGGCTCTTGAACACTGAAGCTTTCTTT. This translates into CASSSGQGLLNTEAFF.

This clonotype was observed a handful of times. J is TRBJ2-6 and V is TRBV4-1; 12 bases agree with TRBD2. The CDR3 covers 20 residues. V shed 2 bases, J shed 1 base, and the junction held 9 bases outside the gene matches. Germline V gene lookup returns CDR1 MGHRA and CDR2 YSYEKL. The CDR3 loop reads CASSQSRTSGTSSGANVLTF. Here the CDR3 DNA reads TGCGCCAGCAGCCAATCACGGACTAGCGGGACCAGTTCTGGGGCCAACGTCCTGACTTTC.